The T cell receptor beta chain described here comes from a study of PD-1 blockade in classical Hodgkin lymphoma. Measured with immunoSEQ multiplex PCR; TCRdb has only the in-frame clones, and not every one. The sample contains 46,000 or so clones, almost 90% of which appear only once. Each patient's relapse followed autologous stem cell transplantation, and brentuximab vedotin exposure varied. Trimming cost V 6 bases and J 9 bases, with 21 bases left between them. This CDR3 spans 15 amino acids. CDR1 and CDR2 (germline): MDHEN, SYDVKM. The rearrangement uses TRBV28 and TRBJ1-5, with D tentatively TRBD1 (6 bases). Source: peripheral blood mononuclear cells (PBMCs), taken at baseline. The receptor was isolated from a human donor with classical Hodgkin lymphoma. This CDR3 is CASSTRGGWRRPQHF. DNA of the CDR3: TGTGCCAGCAGCACGAGGGGGGGCTGGAGGCGGCCCCAGCATTTT.